The sequence of this T cell receptor beta chain was determined in a study of shared clonotypes between healthy human individuals. The study separated CD4+ cells into CD45RA+ naive and CD45RA-negative memory subsets. V shed 4 bases and J shed 4 bases, with 5 bases lying between them. This CDR3 has 13 residues. Germline V gene data show CDR1 as MGHRA and CDR2 as YSYEKL. This clone was recorded a few times. The same CDR3 is also encoded by other DNA sequences in this sample. Using immunoSEQ multiplex PCR, the repertoire was profiled, and TCRdb retains in-frame clones only, with some absent. The sample consists of 2 million to 2.5 million clones, approximately 95% of them appearing once.

The receptor comes from a man younger than 35 in good health. Some clones in this sample may be carry-over from other donors' samples. Sequenced input: naive CD4+ T cells from PBMCs. Subset here: CD45RA+ positively selected. The J gene is TRBJ2-6, the V gene TRBV4-1, with D unresolved. CDR3 sequence reads: CASSPSGANVLTF. The CDR3 region has the DNA TGCGCCAGCAGCCCCTCAGGGGCCAACGTCCTGACTTTC.